The T cell receptor beta chain under discussion was sequenced for a study of T cell responses to AZD1222 COVID-19 vaccine. Study outcomes and limitations: At 160-218 and 743-854, vaccine-associated CD4 TCRs were dominant, and they spanned spike. Of spike-specific TCRs, nearly half reportedly target regions left unmutated in variants. At study baseline, merely six AZD1222 recipients were seropositive.

Comments on this clone: The antigen is not known.

The repertoire was sequenced with immunoSEQ multiplex PCR; TCRdb's copy has only in-frame clones and lacks some. Among 75,000 to 100,000 clones listed, 89% were seen once. Germline loops: CDR1 LNHDA, CDR2 SQIVND (reference sequence). V was clipped by 2 bases and J by 0 bases, with 7 bases between them. The CDR3 spans 14 residues. The rearrangement uses TRBV19 and TRBJ2-5; D gene uncertain. Sample: peripheral blood, taken on day 0 of AZD1222 vaccination. The TCR originated in an adult in good health. The CDR3, as DNA: TGTGCCAGTAGTATAAGACGGAACCAAGAGACCCAGTACTTC. Its protein is CASSIRRNQETQYF.